The entry below describes one T cell receptor beta chain. Sequencing used immunoSEQ multiplex PCR; TCRdb keeps in-frame clones, though not all of them. This sample has about 230,000 clones, with roughly 80% found just once. This sample is drawn from a study of blood T cell repertoires in COVID-19. Study context: Samples representing acute and convalescent COVID-19 were sourced from the United States, Italy and Spain. From T cells, B-cell-depleted T cells, or PBMCs came the material, which was cDNA or gDNA.

This TCR derives from a woman older than 75 with acute or convalescent COVID-19. The sequenced sample was peripheral blood.

This CDR3 reads CASSFSRGSMNTEAFF. CDR3 sequence (DNA): TGTGCCAGCAGTTTTTCACGGGGGAGCATGAACACTGAAGCTTTCTTT. The V gene is TRBV27, the J gene TRBJ1-1, with D possibly matching TRBD1 (5 bases). The germline V and J ends were trimmed by 3 bases and 0 bases, with 14 bases remaining between them. The CDR3 consists of 16 residues. The V gene's germline CDR1 is MNHEY and CDR2 SMNVEV (reference sequence).